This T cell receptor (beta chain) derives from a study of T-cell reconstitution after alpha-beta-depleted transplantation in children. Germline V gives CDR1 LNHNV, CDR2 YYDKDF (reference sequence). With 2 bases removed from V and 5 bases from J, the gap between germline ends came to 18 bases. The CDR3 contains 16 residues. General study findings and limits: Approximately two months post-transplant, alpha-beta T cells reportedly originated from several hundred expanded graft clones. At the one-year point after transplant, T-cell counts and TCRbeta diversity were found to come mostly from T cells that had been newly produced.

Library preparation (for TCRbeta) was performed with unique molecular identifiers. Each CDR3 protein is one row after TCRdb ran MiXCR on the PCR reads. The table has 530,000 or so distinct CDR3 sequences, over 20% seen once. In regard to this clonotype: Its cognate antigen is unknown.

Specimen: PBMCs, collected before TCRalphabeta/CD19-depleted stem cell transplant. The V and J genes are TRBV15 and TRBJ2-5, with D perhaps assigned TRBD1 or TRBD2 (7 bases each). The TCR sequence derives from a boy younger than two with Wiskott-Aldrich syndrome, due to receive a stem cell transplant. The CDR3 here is CATSRLGRGRTETQYF. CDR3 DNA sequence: TGTGCCACCAGCAGACTAGGGAGGGGGCGCACGGAGACCCAGTACTTC.